These 25 T cell receptor beta chains originate from one sample sequenced in a study of cytomegalovirus exposure and HLA in healthy donors. Primers: 60 Vbeta forward and 13 Jbeta reverse. Libraries were prepared by immunoSEQ multiplex PCR; TCRdb keeps only in-frame clonotypes and omits some of them. In the table there are roughly 100,000 clones, 81% of which are singletons. The sample comprised PBMCs. The source is a human donor in good health.

The chain combines TRBV18 with TRBJ1-1, with D possibly TRBD1 on 5 matching bases. Trimming removed 3 bases from V and 5 bases from J, with 10 bases in between. This CDR3 spans 13 amino acids. Per germline, CDR1 KGHSH and CDR2 LQKENI. CDR3: CASSPRTRTEAFF. CDR3 DNA sequence: TGTGCCAGCTCACCTCGGACAAGGACTGAAGCTTTCTTT.

In its sample, this clone was seen a few times. The rearrangement links TRBV5-1 to TRBJ1-4; tentatively, D is TRBD1 (6 bases). The germline V gene has CDR1 SGHRS and CDR2 YFSETQ. The CDR3 extends over 14 amino acids. Trimming shortened V by 5 bases and J by 6 bases, and 14 bases separated the two germline ends. CDR3 sequence (DNA): TGCGCCAGCAGGCAGGGAGGGGGGGATGAAAAACTGTTTTTT. Translated: CASRQGGGDEKLFF.

V gene TRBV5-1 combines with J gene TRBJ2-1; tentatively, D is TRBD2 (6 bases). This CDR3 spans 14 amino acids. The germline V gene encodes CDR1 SGHRS and CDR2 YFSETQ. V was cut by 0 bases and J by 7 bases, with 11 bases left in between. CDR3 DNA: TGCGCCAGCAGCTTGGCCCCGACTAGTAATGAGCAGTTCTTC. It codes for CASSLAPTSNEQFF.

Only a few counts were recorded for this clone. The chain employs TRBV6-6 and TRBJ1-1; D is unresolved. Germline CDR1 and CDR2: MNHNY and SVGAGI (reference sequence). The germline V and J ends were trimmed by 2 bases and 1 base, with 8 bases remaining between them. The CDR3 spans 14 residues. CDR3 nucleotides: TGTGCCAGCAGTTACGGCAGGTCGAACACTGAAGCTTTCTTT. Encoded protein: CASSYGRSNTEAFF.

This clone was counted a few times. The chain joins TRBV7-2 to TRBJ2-5, with 15 bases aligning to TRBD2. V lost 5 bases and J lost 2; bases outside the gene matches: 3. The length of the CDR3 is 16 residues. From germline, CDR1 is SGHTA and CDR2 FQGNSA. The CDR3 DNA follows: TGTGCCAGCAGCCGGACTAGCGGGAGGGCACAAGAGACCCAGTACTTC. Its protein product is CASSRTSGRAQETQYF. The whole variable domain, filled in from reference TRBV7-2 and TRBJ2-5, reads GAGVSQSPSNKVTEKGKDVELRCDPISGHTALYWYRQSLGQGLEFLIYFQGNSAPDKSGLPSDRFSAERTGGSVSTLTIQRTQQEDSAVYLCASSRTSGRAQETQYFGPGTRLLVL.

The CDR3 DNA follows: TGTGCCAGCAGCTTGGGGCTCACAGATACGCAGTATTTT. This sequence encodes CASSLGLTDTQYF. The V and J genes are TRBV5-4 and TRBJ2-3, with unresolved D. Germline-derived CDR1 and CDR2 are SGHNT and YYREEE (reference sequence). V was trimmed by 0 bases and J by 2 bases, leaving 4 bases between them. The CDR3 extends over 13 amino acids.

The chain uses TRBV5-5 and TRBJ2-7, with D maybe TRBD1 (5 bases). CDR1 is SGHKS, CDR2 YYEKEE, per germline (reference sequence). This CDR3 is 14 amino acids long. V lost 4 bases and J lost 2, with 13 bases in between. The CDR3 bases are TGTGCCAGCAGCCATTTTCAGGGAACCTACGAGCAGTACTTC. The encoded protein is CASSHFQGTYEQYF.

This chain connects TRBV18 to TRBJ2-3; 7 nucleotides align to TRBD1. The CDR3 is made up of 16 amino acids. Germline V gene data show CDR1 as KGHSH and CDR2 as LQKENI. The trim removed 1 base at V and 0 bases at J, leaving 4 bases unmatched. The DNA for the CDR3 is TGTGCCAGCTCACCACGGACAGGATCTAGCACAGATACGCAGTATTTT. Translation: CASSPRTGSSTDTQYF.

The chain couples TRBV7-2 to TRBJ2-7, with D possibly being TRBD1 (5 bases). Germline V gene data show CDR1 as SGHTA and CDR2 as FQGNSA. This CDR3 has 16 amino acids. Trimming took 1 base from V and 0 from J, leaving 13 bases between them. DNA of the CDR3: TGTGCCAGCAGCTTAGGATCTCAGGGAACCTCCTACGAGCAGTACTTC. Translating it yields CASSLGSQGTSYEQYF.

Only one count was recorded for this clone. The V gene is TRBV2, the J gene TRBJ1-3; TRBD1 is a possible D gene (6 bases). Germline V CDR1 and CDR2: SNHLY, FYNNEI. The CDR3 loop spans 14 amino acids. Trimming removed 8 bases from V and 0 bases from J, with 11 bases in between. CDR3 sequence: CASRTGNSGNTIYF. In nucleotides, the CDR3 is TGTGCCAGCCGTACAGGGAACTCTGGAAACACCATATATTTT. The full variable domain, its missing parts supplied by reference TRBV2 and TRBJ1-3, is EPEVTQTPSHQVTQMGQEVILRCVPISNHLYFYWYRQILGQKVEFLVSFYNNEISEKSEIFDDQFSVERPDGSNFTLKIRSTKLEDSAMYFCASRTGNSGNTIYFGEGSWLTVV.

The V and J genes are TRBV5-4 and TRBJ2-5; D perhaps matches TRBD2 (5 bases). The V gene's germline CDR1 is SGHNT and CDR2 YYREEE (reference sequence). The CDR3 sequence is 14 residues long. Between the trimmed V and J ends, which lost 0 bases and 4 bases, there was a span of 10 bases. DNA for the CDR3: TGTGCCAGCAGCTTGGGTGGTGAGGGAGAGACCCAGTACTTC. Its translation: CASSLGGEGETQYF. Looking up the rest from reference TRBV5-4 and TRBJ2-5 gives the full variable domain: ETGVTQSPTHLIKTRGQQVTLRCSSQSGHNTVSWYQQALGQGPQFIFQYYREEENGRGNFPPRFSGLQFPNYSSELNVNALELDDSALYLCASSLGGEGETQYFGPGTRLLVL.

About this clone itself: At one end, the junction sequence differs from germline, possibly due to a read error. This chain connects TRBV19 to TRBJ2-3; 7 bases are shared with TRBD2. The CDR3 runs 15 residues. CDR1 and CDR2 (germline): LNHDA, SQIVND (reference sequence). The CDR3 sequence is CASSIGGRATNTQYF. The CDR3 DNA is TGTGCCAGTAGTATAGGTGGGAGGGCCACAAATACGCAGTATTTT. Full variable domain (missing parts from reference TRBV19 and TRBJ2-3): DGGITQSPKYLFRKEGQNVTLSCEQNLNHDAMYWYRQDPGQGLRLIYYSQIVNDFQKGDIAEGYSVSREKKESFPLTVTSAQKNPTAFYLCASSIGGRATNTQYFGPGTRLTVL.

To note about this clone: The junction and the germline gene differ at one end; a read error may be behind it. The chain employs TRBV7-2 and TRBJ1-4, with a possible D match to TRBD1 (5 bases). This CDR3 spans 15 amino acids. CDR1 and CDR2 from the germline V gene are SGHTA and FQGNSA. This chain's CDR3 is CASSSPGRTNENLFF. CDR3 in DNA: TGTGCCAGCAGCTCTCCGGGACGGACTAATGAAAACCTGTTTTTT.

The V gene is TRBV5-4, the J gene TRBJ2-3; 13 nucleotides align to TRBD2. After removal of 0 bases from V and 5 bases from J, the junction contained 6 bases not matched to a gene. CDR3 length: 17 residues. Germline V gives CDR1 SGHNT, CDR2 YYREEE (reference sequence). The CDR3: CASSLGLAGGSLDTQYF. The DNA for the CDR3 is TGTGCCAGCAGCTTGGGACTAGCGGGGGGTAGCTTAGATACGCAGTATTTT.

This rearrangement joins TRBV2 to TRBJ1-1; TRBD1 matches 8 bases. CDR1 SNHLY and CDR2 FYNNEI come from the germline V gene. J gave up 10 bases and V 4 bases, and 14 bases lay outside the gene matches. This CDR3 spans 15 amino acids. The CDR3 here is CASSVQRDRSSGAFF. CDR3 nucleotides: TGTGCCAGCAGTGTACAAAGGGACAGGTCCTCTGGAGCTTTCTTT.

The rearrangement links TRBV29-1 to TRBJ2-3; D is possibly TRBD2 (6 bases). Deletions cut 5 bases from V and 6 bases from J, with 12 bases between. The CDR3 has 12 residues. Germline CDR1 is SQVTM and CDR2 is ANQGSEA. The CDR3 protein is CSVRGGADTQYF. In nucleotides, the CDR3 is TGCAGCGTTCGGGGCGGGGCCGATACGCAGTATTTT.

The chain recombines TRBV7-9 with TRBJ2-7; TRBD2 agrees at 15 bases. The CDR3 has 18 residues. Trimming took 5 bases from V and 0 from J; bases not matched to a gene: 8. Germline CDR1 SEHNR, CDR2 FQNEAQ (reference sequence). Here the CDR3 DNA reads TGTGCCAGCAGCCCCGGGACTAGCGGGAGGCCCTACTCCTACGAGCAGTACTTC. The encoded protein is CASSPGTSGRPYSYEQYF. The full variable domain, its missing parts supplied by reference TRBV7-9 and TRBJ2-7, is DTGVSQNPRHKITKRGQNVTFRCDPISEHNRLYWYRQTLGQGPEFLTYFQNEAQLEKSRLLSDRFSAERPKGSFSTLEIQRTEQGDSAMYLCASSPGTSGRPYSYEQYFGPGTRLTVT.

The chain links TRBV7-9 to TRBJ2-1; D remains unclear. The V end was cut by 4 bases, the J end by 8 bases, with 18 bases between. The CDR3 is made up of 15 amino acids. CDR1 and CDR2 from the germline V gene are SEHNR and FQNEAQ (reference sequence). CDR3 protein: CASSSPSPKKDEQFF. DNA for the CDR3: TGTGCCAGCAGCTCTCCCTCCCCTAAAAAAGATGAGCAGTTCTTC.

The rearrangement joins TRBV6-1 to TRBJ2-2; a weak D match, TRBD2 (6 bases). The CDR3 runs to 17 residues. Germline V gene sequence: CDR1 MNHNS, CDR2 SASEGT. Trimming stripped 3 bases from V and 5 bases from J, with 19 bases between. The CDR3 is CASSDRFGSPGTGELFF. Written as DNA, the CDR3 is TGTGCCAGCAGTGATAGGTTCGGGAGCCCGGGTACCGGGGAGCTGTTTTTT.

The V and J genes are TRBV7-2 and TRBJ2-7; no reliable D call. The V and J ends lost 1 base and 7 bases respectively, with 14 bases between them. Germline values: CDR1 SGHTA, CDR2 FQGNSA. This CDR3 is built from 14 residues. DNA for the CDR3: TGTGCCAGCAGCTTAGATTTGTCCTTCAGGGAGCAGTACTTC. This translates into CASSLDLSFREQYF.

V gene TRBV6-5 combines with J gene TRBJ2-7, with D maybe TRBD2 (5 bases). Germline CDR1 MNHEY, CDR2 SVGAGI. This CDR3 is 11 amino acids long. The V end was cut by 5 bases, the J end by 9 bases, with 11 bases between. The CDR3 sequence: CASSDPSGQYF. The CDR3 nucleotides read TGTGCCAGCAGTGATCCAAGCGGGCAGTACTTC.

The chain links TRBV4-3 to TRBJ1-2; D unclear. V was pared by 4 bases and J by 8 bases, with 14 bases between. CDR1 LGHNA and CDR2 YSLEER come from the germline V gene. This CDR3 region has 13 residues. CDR3 coding DNA: TGCGCCAGCAGCCCCGCAGTCGATTGGGGCTACACCTTC. It encodes CASSPAVDWGYTF.

The V call is TRBV29-1, the J call TRBJ1-2; D possibly corresponds to TRBD1 (6 bases). V shed 5 bases and J shed 4 bases, with 11 bases lying between them. This CDR3 has 12 amino acids. Germline CDR1 and CDR2: SQVTM and ANQGSEA. As DNA, the CDR3 is TGCAGCGTTAGGACAGCTAGCTATGGCTACACCTTC. Translation: CSVRTASYGYTF.

The genes are TRBV11-2 and TRBJ2-4; 8 positions agree with TRBD2. This CDR3 has 16 residues. J was trimmed by 0 bases and V by 4 bases; bases with no gene match: 5. The germline gives CDR1 SGHAT, CDR2 FQNNGV. The DNA of the CDR3 is TGTGCCAGCAGCTCCGCGGGAGGAATAGCCAAAAACATTCAGTACTTC. It translates to CASSSAGGIAKNIQYF.

This clone was observed once. The CDR3 bases are TGTGCCAGCAGCTTAGGGGGCGGTGCCAGGGTAGAAGCTTTCTTT. This sequence encodes CASSLGGGARVEAFF. The genes are TRBV7-2 and TRBJ1-1; D is perhaps TRBD1 (5 bases). CDR1 and CDR2 (germline): SGHTA, FQGNSA. With 1 base removed from V and 8 bases from J, the gap between germline ends came to 17 bases. The CDR3 spans 15 residues.